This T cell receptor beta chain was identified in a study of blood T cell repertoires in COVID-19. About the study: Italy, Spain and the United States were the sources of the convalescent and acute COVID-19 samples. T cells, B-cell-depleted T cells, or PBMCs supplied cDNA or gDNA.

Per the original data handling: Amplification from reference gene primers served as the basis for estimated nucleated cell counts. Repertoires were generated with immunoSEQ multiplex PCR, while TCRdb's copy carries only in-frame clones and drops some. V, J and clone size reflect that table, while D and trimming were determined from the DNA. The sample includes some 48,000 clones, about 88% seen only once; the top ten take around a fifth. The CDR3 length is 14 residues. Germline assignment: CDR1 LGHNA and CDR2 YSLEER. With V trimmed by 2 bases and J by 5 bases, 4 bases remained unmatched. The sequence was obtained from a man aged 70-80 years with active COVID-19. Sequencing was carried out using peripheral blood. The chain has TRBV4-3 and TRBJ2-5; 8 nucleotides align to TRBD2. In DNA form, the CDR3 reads TGCGCCAGCAGCCAATTAGCGGGATTTGAGACCCAGTACTTC. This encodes CASSQLAGFETQYF.